These 3 T cell receptor beta chains originate from one sample sequenced in a study of blood T cell repertoires in COVID-19. The data were produced by immunoSEQ multiplex PCR, yet TCRdb's version contains in-frame clones alone and is incomplete. This table holds 180,000 or so clones, approximately 87% found once. The material sequenced was peripheral blood. Receptors were obtained from a person aged 65-85 years with COVID-19, enrolled during active disease.

The chain combines TRBV5-1 with TRBJ2-4; TRBD2 matches 10 bases. V gave up 6 bases and J gave up 7 bases; unmatched junction bases: 13. Germline V gene sequence: CDR1 SGHRS, CDR2 YFSETQ. There are 16 residues in the CDR3. CDR3 loop: CASTQRGGLAGNIQYF. In DNA form, the CDR3 reads TGCGCCAGCACCCAGCGGGGGGGCTTGGCAGGGAACATTCAGTACTTC. The entire variable domain, with the rest obtained from reference TRBV5-1 and TRBJ2-4, is as follows: KAGVTQTPRYLIKTRGQQVTLSCSPISGHRSVSWYQQTPGQGLQFLFEYFSETQRNKGNFPGRFSGRQFSNSRSEMNVSTLELGDSALYLCASTQRGGLAGNIQYFGAGTRLSVL.

This sequence joins TRBV7-2 and TRBJ2-5, with D possibly being TRBD2 (5 bases). V was clipped by 0 bases and J by 5 bases, with 13 bases between them. The V gene's germline CDR1 is SGHTA and CDR2 FQGNSA. This CDR3 is built from 15 residues. This CDR3 reads CASSLAARRGETQYF. Here the CDR3 DNA reads TGTGCCAGCAGCTTAGCGGCCCGACGGGGTGAGACCCAGTACTTC.

CDR3 sequence reads: CASTSGRSGGEQYF. The DNA of the CDR3 is TGTGCCAGCACCTCCGGCCGATCGGGTGGGGAGCAGTACTTC. This chain connects TRBV2 to TRBJ2-7; D ambiguous. Looked up from germline, CDR1 is SNHLY and CDR2 is FYNNEI. Trimming removed 7 bases from V and 7 bases from J, with 20 bases in between. This CDR3 contains 14 residues.